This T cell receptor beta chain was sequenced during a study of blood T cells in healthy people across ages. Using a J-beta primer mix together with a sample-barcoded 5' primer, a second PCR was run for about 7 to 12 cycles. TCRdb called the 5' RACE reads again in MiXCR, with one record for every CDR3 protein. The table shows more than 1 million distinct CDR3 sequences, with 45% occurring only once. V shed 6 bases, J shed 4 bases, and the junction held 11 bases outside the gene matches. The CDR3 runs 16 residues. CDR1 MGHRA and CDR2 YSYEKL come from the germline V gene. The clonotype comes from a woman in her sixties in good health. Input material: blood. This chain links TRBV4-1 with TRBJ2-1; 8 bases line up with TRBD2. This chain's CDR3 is CASRPDRTSRYNEQFF. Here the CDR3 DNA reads TGCGCCAGCAGACCCGATAGGACTAGCAGATACAATGAGCAGTTCTTC.